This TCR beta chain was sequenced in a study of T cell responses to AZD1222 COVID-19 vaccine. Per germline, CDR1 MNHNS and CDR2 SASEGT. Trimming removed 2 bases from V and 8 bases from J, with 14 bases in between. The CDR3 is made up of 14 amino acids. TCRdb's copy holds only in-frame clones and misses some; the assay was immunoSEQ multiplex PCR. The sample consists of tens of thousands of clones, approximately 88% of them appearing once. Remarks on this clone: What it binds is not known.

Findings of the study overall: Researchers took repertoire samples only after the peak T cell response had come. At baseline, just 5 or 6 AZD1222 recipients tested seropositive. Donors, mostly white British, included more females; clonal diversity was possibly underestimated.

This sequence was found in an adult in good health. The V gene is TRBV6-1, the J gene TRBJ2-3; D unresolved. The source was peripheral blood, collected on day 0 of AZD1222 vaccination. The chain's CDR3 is CASSEIPSSGTQYF. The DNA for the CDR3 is TGTGCCAGCAGTGAAATCCCCTCCTCCGGTACGCAGTATTTT.